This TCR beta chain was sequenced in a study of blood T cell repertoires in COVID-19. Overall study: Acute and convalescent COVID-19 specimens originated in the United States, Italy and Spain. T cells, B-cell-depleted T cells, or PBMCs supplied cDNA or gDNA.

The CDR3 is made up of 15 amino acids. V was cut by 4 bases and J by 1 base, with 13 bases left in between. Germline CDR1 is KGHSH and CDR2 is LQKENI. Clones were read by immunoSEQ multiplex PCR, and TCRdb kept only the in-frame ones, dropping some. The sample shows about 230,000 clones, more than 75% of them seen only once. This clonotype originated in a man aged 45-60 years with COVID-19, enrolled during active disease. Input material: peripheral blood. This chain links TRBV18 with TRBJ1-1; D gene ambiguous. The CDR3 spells CASSRPRSGNTEAFF. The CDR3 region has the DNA TGTGCCAGCTCACGACCTAGATCTGGGAACACTGAAGCTTTCTTT. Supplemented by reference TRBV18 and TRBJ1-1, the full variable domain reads NAGVMQNPRHLVRRRGQEARLRCSPMKGHSHVYWYRQLPEEGLKFMVYLQKENIIDESGMPKERFSAEFPKEGPSILRIQQVVRGDSAAYFCASSRPRSGNTEAFFGQGTRLTVV.